A single sample gave rise to the 14 T cell receptor beta chains below, sequenced in a study of T cell clones after liver transplantation. Clones were read by immunoSEQ multiplex PCR, and TCRdb kept only the in-frame ones, dropping some. The table shows under 130,000 clones, with 84% occurring only once. Sequencing was performed on CD4+ T cells from blood, taken 47 months after liver transplant. These receptors all come from a human patient who received a liver transplant. T cells may partly derive from the graft donor.

This clone came up once. The rearrangement uses TRBV2 and TRBJ2-7, with 8 positions matching TRBD1. V shed 6 bases and J 4 bases; nucleotides not matched to a gene: 11. The CDR3 covers 15 residues. In germline, CDR1 is SNHLY, CDR2 FYNNEI. The CDR3 region is CASRKIDRGPYEQYF. The CDR3 DNA follows: TGTGCCAGCAGGAAAATAGACAGGGGCCCATACGAGCAGTACTTC.

The V gene is TRBV2, the J gene TRBJ1-5; TRBD1 is a possible D gene (6 bases). The CDR3 consists of 16 residues. The V and J ends lost 1 base and 3 bases respectively, with 13 bases between them. The germline gives CDR1 SNHLY, CDR2 FYNNEI. CDR3 residues: CASSEGGRGFNQPQHF. In nucleotides, the CDR3 is TGTGCCAGCAGTGAAGGCGGCAGGGGCTTCAATCAGCCCCAGCATTTT.

This chain uses TRBV5-4 with TRBJ2-7, with D uncertain. In germline, CDR1 is SGHNT, CDR2 YYREEE (reference sequence). The V and J ends lost 4 bases and 6 bases respectively, with 20 bases between them. The CDR3 is 15 amino acids. The CDR3 DNA sequence: TGTGCCAGCAGCGGGTCCGGGCCCTTAGGGTCCGAGCAGTACTTC. This codes for CASSGSGPLGSEQYF.

The chain joins TRBV7-6 to TRBJ2-5; 9 bases map to TRBD1. Germline trimming cut 5 bases from V and 4 bases from J; bases unmatched to any gene: 8. Per germline, CDR1 SGHVS and CDR2 FNYEAQ. This CDR3 is built from 15 residues. The CDR3 DNA sequence: TGTGCCAGCAGCGGTCCGACAGGGGGAGCAGAGACCCAGTACTTC. Amino acid sequence: CASSGPTGGAETQYF.

This clone was seen just once. The chain recombines TRBV20-1 with TRBJ2-7, with 7 bases lining up with TRBD1. Germline CDR1 is DFQATT and CDR2 is SNEGSKA (reference sequence). Losses at the gene ends were 5 bases for V and 7 bases for J; bases not matched to a gene: 5. The CDR3 sequence is 11 residues long. CDR3 sequence reads: CSARQGWEQYF. DNA for the CDR3: TGCAGTGCTCGACAGGGATGGGAGCAGTACTTC.

V usage is TRBV6-1 and J usage is TRBJ2-7; D unresolved. This CDR3 comprises 14 residues. V dropped 2 bases and J dropped 5 bases, with 13 bases sitting between them. Germline assignment: CDR1 MNHNS and CDR2 SASEGT. The CDR3 spells CASSEMATSHEQYF. The DNA of the CDR3 is TGTGCCAGCAGTGAAATGGCCACTTCCCACGAGCAGTACTTC.

The CDR3 DNA reads as TGCGCCAGCAGCTTGGCCCTGGGACAGAACACTGAAGCTTTCTTT. Residues: CASSLALGQNTEAFF. The chain carries TRBV5-1 and TRBJ1-1, with D perhaps matching TRBD1 (6 bases). The V and J ends lost 0 bases and 1 base respectively, with 10 bases between them. The V gene's germline CDR1 is SGHRS and CDR2 YFSETQ. The CDR3 runs to 15 residues.

This clone was counted a single time. V gene TRBV5-8 combines with J gene TRBJ1-2, with no clear D. Germline V lookup: CDR1 SGHTS, CDR2 YDEGEE. The CDR3 consists of 13 residues. V gave up 5 bases and J gave up 4 bases, with 12 bases separating them. DNA of the CDR3: TGTGCCAGCAGGTGGCAGGTTGGCTATGGCTACACCTTC. Amino acids: CASRWQVGYGYTF.

The chain joins TRBV6-5 to TRBJ2-7, with D unresolved. The CDR3 has 11 amino acids. Trimming pared 7 bases from V and 7 bases from J, leaving 11 bases between. CDR1 is MNHEY and CDR2 is SVGAGI in the germline V gene. The DNA of the CDR3 is TGTGCCAGCACCAGAGGCACAGAGCAGTACTTC. Its translation is CASTRGTEQYF.

The chain has TRBV5-3 and TRBJ2-5, with 10 bases fitting TRBD2. TRBV5-3 is an ORF for which the function is uncertain. The CDR3 consists of 16 residues. V was pared by 1 base and J by 5 bases, with 8 bases of the junction left unmatched. The CDR3 region is CARSLPPLAGDETQYF. The CDR3, as DNA: TGTGCCAGAAGCTTGCCCCCGCTAGCGGGAGACGAGACCCAGTACTTC.

The chain employs TRBV4-2 and TRBJ1-2; the match to TRBD1 covers 11 bases. V trimming: 0 bases; J trimming: 7 bases; junction bases outside the gene matches: 7. The CDR3 totals 16 residues. Germline-derived CDR1 and CDR2 are LGHNA and YNFKEQ. The CDR3 bases are TGTGCCAGCAGCCAAGACCCCGGGACAGGGGGGTCTGGCTACACCTTC. Amino acid sequence: CASSQDPGTGGSGYTF.

This clone has a handful of counts. This chain joins TRBV14 and TRBJ1-2, with no clear D. V lost 4 bases and J 4 bases, leaving 10 bases between the germline ends. The CDR3 extends over 13 amino acids. Germline CDR1 reads SGHDN; CDR2 reads FVKESK. This CDR3 is CASSLMGFYGYTF. Here the CDR3 DNA reads TGTGCCAGCAGCCTCATGGGGTTCTATGGCTACACCTTC.

The chain is built from TRBV6-5 and TRBJ1-2; TRBD1 might be the D (6 bases). The V end was cut by 2 bases, the J end by 5 bases, with 12 bases between. The CDR3 sequence is 14 residues long. Germline lookup yields CDR1 MNHEY and CDR2 SVGAGI. CDR3 nucleotide sequence: TGTGCCAGCAGTTACAAAGGGGGTGTATATGGCTACACCTTC. This translates into CASSYKGGVYGYTF.

The chain links TRBV7-2 to TRBJ2-1; D possibly matches TRBD1 or TRBD2 (5 bases each). V lost 1 base, J lost 15 bases, and 16 bases lay in between. Per the germline V gene, CDR1 is SGHTA and CDR2 is FQGNSA. CDR3 length: 13 amino acids. Here the CDR3 reads CASSLERGSARFF. The DNA for the CDR3 is TGTGCCAGCAGCTTAGAAAGGGGTAGCGCACGGTTCTTC.